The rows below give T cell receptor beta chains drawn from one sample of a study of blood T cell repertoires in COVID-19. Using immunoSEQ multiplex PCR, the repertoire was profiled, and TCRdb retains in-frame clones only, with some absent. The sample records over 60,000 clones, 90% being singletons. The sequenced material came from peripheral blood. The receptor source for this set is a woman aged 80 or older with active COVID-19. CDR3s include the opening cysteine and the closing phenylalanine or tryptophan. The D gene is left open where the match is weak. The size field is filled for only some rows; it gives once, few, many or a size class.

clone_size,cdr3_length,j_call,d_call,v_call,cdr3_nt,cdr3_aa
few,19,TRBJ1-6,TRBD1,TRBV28,TGTGCCAGCACAGACAGGGACAGGGTTTCTCGATATCTCTATTCACCCCTCCACTTT,CASTDRDRVSRYLYSPLHF
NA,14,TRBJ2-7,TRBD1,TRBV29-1,TGCAGCGTTGCGGACAGGGTGTACTCCTACGAGCAGTACTTC,CSVADRVYSYEQYF
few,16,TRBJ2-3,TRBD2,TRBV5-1,TGCGCCAGCAGCTTGGGGGGGACTAGCGGGACAGATACGCAGTATTTT,CASSLGGTSGTDTQYF
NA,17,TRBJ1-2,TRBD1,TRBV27,TGTGCCAGCAGTCCCCGGGACAGAGCACGTCCGGACTATGGCTACACCTTC,CASSPRDRARPDYGYTF
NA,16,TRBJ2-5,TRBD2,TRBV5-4,TGTGCCAGCAGCCCTACACTAGGACTAGCGGAAGAGACCCAGTACTTC,CASSPTLGLAEETQYF
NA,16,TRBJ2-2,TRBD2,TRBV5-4,TGTGCCAGCAGCTCCTTGGCGGGAGGGAACACCGGGGAGCTGTTTTTT,CASSSLAGGNTGELFF
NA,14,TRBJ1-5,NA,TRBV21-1,TGTGCCAGCGCCCGAAGGGGTAGCAATCAGCCCCAGCATTTT,CASARRGSNQPQHF
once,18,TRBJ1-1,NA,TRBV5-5,TGTGCCAGCAGCTTTTTCCCCGCCGGGTCTGTCCCGAACACTGAAGCTTTCTTT,CASSFFPAGSVPNTEAFF
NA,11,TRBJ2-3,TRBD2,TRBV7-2,TGTGCCAGCAGTATACTAGCGGGAGGGCCCTTT,CASSILAGGPF
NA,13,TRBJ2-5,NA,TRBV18,TGTGCCAGCTCACCCGCCTCGGGAGAGACCCAGTACTTC,CASSPASGETQYF
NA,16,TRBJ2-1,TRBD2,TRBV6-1,TGTGCCAGCAGTGAAGTCAGAGTAGCGGGATTCAATGAGCAGTTCTTC,CASSEVRVAGFNEQFF
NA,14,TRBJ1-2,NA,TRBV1,TGCACCAGCAGCCACCCCCGACGATTGAGGGGCTACACCTTC,CTSSHPRRLRGYTF
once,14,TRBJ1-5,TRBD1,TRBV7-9,TGTGCCAGCAGCCAGGACAGGGGAAATCAGCCCCAGCATTTT,CASSQDRGNQPQHF
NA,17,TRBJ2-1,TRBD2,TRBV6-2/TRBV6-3,TGTGCCAGCAGTAACGGACTAGCGGGAGGCTCCTACAATGAGCAGTTCTTC,CASSNGLAGGSYNEQFF
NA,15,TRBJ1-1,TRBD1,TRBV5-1,TGCGCCAGCAGACCACCTGACAGGGAGAACACTGAAGCTTTCTTT,CASRPPDRENTEAFF